This T cell receptor (beta chain) stems from a study of shared clonotypes between healthy human individuals. Study-wide findings and caveats: It was observed that roughly 5% of naive CD4 clonotypes were shared across several donors.

V lost 5 bases, J lost 1 base, and 12 bases lay in between. The CDR3 is 14 amino acids. From germline, CDR1 is SGHRS and CDR2 YFSETQ. Turning to this clone: What it binds is not known.

At the deep level, the assay was run. Per the original data handling: ImmunoSEQ only sent back junction sequences with no quality scores, so filtering was done differently. Libraries were prepared by immunoSEQ multiplex PCR; TCRdb keeps only in-frame clonotypes and omits some of them. The DNA gave D and trimming, while V, J and clone size come from that table. In the table there are millions of clones, more than 80% of which are singletons. Caucasian adults living in Nashville, Tennessee, provided all samples. The sample comprised naive CD4+ T cells sorted from blood. The subset here: CD45RA+ positively selected. This clonotype originated in a man aged 18 to 35 in good health. The chain links TRBV5-1 to TRBJ1-1, with D maybe TRBD1 (5 bases). Here the CDR3 reads CASRYDGTNTEAFF. The CDR3 coding sequence is TGCGCCAGCAGATACGACGGGACGAACACTGAAGCTTTCTTT.